This entry features one T cell receptor beta chain sequence. This CDR3 is also generated by other DNA sequences in the sample. Study processing details: Estimated nucleated cell counts came from reference gene primer amplification. The protocol was immunoSEQ multiplex PCR, while the TCRdb copy is restricted to in-frame clones and leaves out a portion. Clonal size and the V and J genes are those of that table, whereas D and trimming came from the DNA. This table holds 300,000 to 400,000 clones, over 80% found once. The data were taken from a study of blood T cell repertoires in COVID-19. Germline V gene lookup returns CDR1 SGHRS and CDR2 YFSETQ. Trimming took off 0 bases at V and 2 bases at J, with 8 bases between the two ends. The CDR3 loop spans 14 amino acids.

The clonotype comes from a woman in her forties or fifties with COVID-19, enrolled during active disease. What was sequenced was peripheral blood. The chain has TRBV5-1 and TRBJ1-1; D possibly corresponds to TRBD1 (6 bases). The CDR3 here is CASSLGQANTEAFF. The CDR3 nucleotides are TGCGCCAGCAGCTTGGGACAGGCTAACACTGAAGCTTTCTTT.